This TCR beta chain was found in a study of blood T cells in healthy people across ages. Notes on the study in general: More naive CD4+ cells and higher diversity marked long-lived donors relative to aged donors.

This CDR3 has 15 residues. The germline V gene encodes CDR1 SQVTM and CDR2 ANQGSEA. V trimming: 2 bases; J trimming: 5 bases; junction bases outside the gene matches: 7. Alongside a J-beta primer mix, a sample-barcoded 5' primer served in a second PCR lasting 7 to 11 cycles. TCRdb used MiXCR to reprocess the 5' RACE reads, holding one entry per CDR3 protein. Of around 1.5 million distinct CDR3 sequences listed, around 59% are singletons. Only a few counts were recorded for this clonotype. The target antigen is unknown. The source of this sequence is a man between 18 and 29 years old in good health. This chain joins TRBV29-1 and TRBJ2-1, with 9 bases matching TRBD1. Sequencing was performed on blood. This chain's CDR3 is CSVEQGQGRNNEQFF. DNA of the CDR3: TGCAGCGTTGAACAGGGACAGGGTCGGAACAATGAGCAGTTCTTC.